These T cell receptor beta chains were read from a single sample in a study of cytomegalovirus exposure and HLA in healthy donors. Sequencing used immunoSEQ multiplex PCR; TCRdb keeps in-frame clones, though not all of them. The data contain hundreds of thousands of clones, approximately 88% of them singletons. Sequencing was carried out using PBMCs. These receptors were collected from a woman under 40 in good health and CMV-seropositive. The CDR3 runs from the conserved cysteine through the conserved F or W. Fields, in order: V gene, D gene, clone size, J gene, CDR3 protein, CDR3 DNA. A D gene is named only where the DNA matches it firmly. Rows give clone size only sometimes, using once, few, many, or a class for an expanded clone.

v_gene: TRBV28; d_gene: .; abundance: few; j_gene: TRBJ2-7; CDR3aa: CASSSPYEQYF; CDR3nt: TGTGCCAGCAGTTCTCCCTACGAGCAGTACTTC
v_gene: TRBV7-9; d_gene: .; abundance: .; j_gene: TRBJ1-2; CDR3aa: CASSSGEPVPANYGYTF; CDR3nt: TGTGCCAGCAGCTCCGGGGAGCCCGTACCAGCTAACTATGGCTACACCTTC
v_gene: TRBV9; d_gene: TRBD2; abundance: .; j_gene: TRBJ2-1; CDR3aa: CASSDPGLAGTHTYNEQFF; CDR3nt: TGTGCCAGCAGTGACCCGGGACTAGCGGGAACCCATACATACAATGAGCAGTTCTTC
v_gene: TRBV10-1; d_gene: .; abundance: .; j_gene: TRBJ2-6; CDR3aa: CASSVLVQREANVLTF; CDR3nt: TGCGCCAGCAGTGTGTTGGTACAGAGGGAGGCCAACGTCCTGACTTTC
v_gene: TRBV7-3; d_gene: TRBD1; abundance: .; j_gene: TRBJ2-3; CDR3aa: CASSSTGSPFTDTQYF; CDR3nt: TGTGCCAGCAGCTCGACAGGGTCCCCATTCACAGATACGCAGTATTTT
v_gene: TRBV25-1; d_gene: TRBD2; abundance: .; j_gene: TRBJ2-7; CDR3aa: CASSLAAGDREQYF; CDR3nt: TGTGCCAGCAGTTTGGCAGCGGGGGACCGCGAGCAGTACTTC
v_gene: TRBV27; d_gene: TRBD1; abundance: .; j_gene: TRBJ2-7; CDR3aa: CASSLYGTVVAEQYF; CDR3nt: TGTGCCAGCAGTTTATACGGGACAGTCGTGGCCGAGCAGTACTTC
v_gene: TRBV2; d_gene: .; abundance: .; j_gene: TRBJ1-5; CDR3aa: CASSEQVMQPQHF; CDR3nt: TGTGCCAGCAGTGAACAGGTTATGCAGCCCCAGCATTTT
v_gene: TRBV7-2; d_gene: TRBD1; abundance: few; j_gene: TRBJ2-1; CDR3aa: CASSPGQGAGNEQFF; CDR3nt: TGTGCCAGCAGCCCTGGACAGGGGGCGGGCAATGAGCAGTTCTTC
v_gene: TRBV28; d_gene: .; abundance: .; j_gene: TRBJ1-1; CDR3aa: CASRWFRQNTEAFF; CDR3nt: TGTGCCAGCCGTTGGTTTAGACAGAACACTGAAGCTTTCTTT
v_gene: TRBV25-1; d_gene: .; abundance: once; j_gene: TRBJ2-1; CDR3aa: CASSEYLDGVEQFF; CDR3nt: TGTGCCAGCAGTGAATACTTGGACGGAGTCGAGCAGTTCTTC
v_gene: TRBV25-1; d_gene: TRBD1; abundance: .; j_gene: TRBJ1-1; CDR3aa: CASSTRTGATEAFF; CDR3nt: TGTGCCAGCAGTACCCGGACAGGGGCCACTGAAGCTTTCTTT
v_gene: TRBV27; d_gene: TRBD1; abundance: .; j_gene: TRBJ2-7; CDR3aa: CASSLKTPGTVSYEQYF; CDR3nt: TGTGCCAGCAGCCTCAAAACGCCGGGGACAGTCTCCTACGAGCAGTACTTC
v_gene: TRBV5-1; d_gene: .; abundance: .; j_gene: TRBJ1-3; CDR3aa: CASSLEGFGNTIYF; CDR3nt: TGCGCCAGCAGCTTGGAAGGGTTTGGAAACACCATATATTTT
v_gene: TRBV14; d_gene: .; abundance: .; j_gene: TRBJ2-4; CDR3aa: CASSEGLAKNIQYF; CDR3nt: TGTGCCAGCAGCGAGGGACTAGCCAAAAACATTCAGTACTTC
v_gene: TRBV30; d_gene: .; abundance: .; j_gene: TRBJ1-1; CDR3aa: CAWSHGTMDGKNTEAFF; CDR3nt: TGTGCCTGGAGTCACGGGACTATGGACGGAAAGAACACTGAAGCTTTCTTT
v_gene: TRBV2; d_gene: TRBD1; abundance: .; j_gene: TRBJ1-2; CDR3aa: CASSPRGPPYGYTF; CDR3nt: TGTGCCAGCAGCCCGAGGGGGCCCCCCTATGGCTACACCTTC
v_gene: TRBV11-3; d_gene: TRBD2; abundance: .; j_gene: TRBJ2-1; CDR3aa: CASSSVAGAYNEQFF; CDR3nt: TGTGCCAGCAGCTCCGTAGCGGGGGCCTACAATGAGCAGTTCTTC
v_gene: TRBV30; d_gene: .; abundance: .; j_gene: TRBJ2-7; CDR3aa: CAWSGDIKGYEQYF; CDR3nt: TGTGCCTGGAGTGGGGACATCAAAGGCTACGAGCAGTACTTC
v_gene: TRBV18; d_gene: .; abundance: .; j_gene: TRBJ2-2; CDR3aa: CASWRGVRANTGELFF; CDR3nt: TGTGCCAGCTGGAGAGGGGTCCGCGCTAACACCGGGGAGCTGTTTTTT
v_gene: TRBV6-1; d_gene: .; abundance: few; j_gene: TRBJ2-6; CDR3aa: CASRYGPGANVLTF; CDR3nt: TGTGCCAGCAGATATGGCCCTGGGGCCAACGTCCTGACTTTC
v_gene: TRBV5-4; d_gene: .; abundance: .; j_gene: TRBJ2-7; CDR3aa: CASSFGGPTTYEQYF; CDR3nt: TGTGCCTCCAGCTTCGGAGGGCCGACGACTTACGAGCAGTACTTC